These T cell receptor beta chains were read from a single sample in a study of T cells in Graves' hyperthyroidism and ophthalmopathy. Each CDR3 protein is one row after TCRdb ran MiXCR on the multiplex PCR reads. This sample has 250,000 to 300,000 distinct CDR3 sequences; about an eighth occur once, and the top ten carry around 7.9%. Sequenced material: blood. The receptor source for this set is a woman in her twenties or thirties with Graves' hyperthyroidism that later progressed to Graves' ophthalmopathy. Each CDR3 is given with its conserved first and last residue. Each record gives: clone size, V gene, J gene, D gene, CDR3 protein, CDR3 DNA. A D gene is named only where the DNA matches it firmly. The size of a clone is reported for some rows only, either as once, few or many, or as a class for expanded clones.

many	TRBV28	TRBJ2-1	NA	CASSLGRASYNEQFF	TGTGCCAGCAGTTTAGGGCGGGCATCCTACAATGAGCAGTTCTTC
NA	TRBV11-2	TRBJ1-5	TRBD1	CASSFDRGAHQPQHF	TGTGCCAGCAGCTTTGACAGGGGCGCTCATCAGCCCCAGCATTTT
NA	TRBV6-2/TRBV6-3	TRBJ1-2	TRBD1	CASSKTGTGIGYTF	TGTGCCAGCAGTAAAACCGGGACAGGTATTGGCTACACCTTC
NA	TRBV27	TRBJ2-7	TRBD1	CASSPAGTGAIYEQYF	TGTGCCAGCAGTCCCGCCGGGACAGGGGCGATCTACGAGCAGTACTTC
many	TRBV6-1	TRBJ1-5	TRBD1	CASSRRGGQGGDSNQPQHF	TGTGCCAGCAGTCGAAGGGGGGGACAGGGTGGTGATAGCAATCAGCCCCAGCATTTT
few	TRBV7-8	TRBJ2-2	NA	CASSLEGEVDNTGELFF	TGTGCCAGCAGCTTAGAGGGGGAAGTAGACAACACCGGGGAGCTGTTTTTT
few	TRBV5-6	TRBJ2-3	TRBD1	CASSLAGTGAKRDTQYF	TGTGCCAGCAGCTTGGCTGGGACAGGGGCTAAACGAGATACGCAGTATTTT
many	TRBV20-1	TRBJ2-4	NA	CSAREDRVGIGNIQYF	TGCAGTGCTAGAGAGGATAGGGTGGGGATTGGAAACATTCAGTACTTC
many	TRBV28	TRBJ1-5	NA	CASSSNRDQVLNQPQHF	TGTGCCAGCAGCTCCAACAGGGATCAGGTCCTTAATCAGCCCCAGCATTTT
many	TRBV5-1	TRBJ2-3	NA	CASSLGSVPAADTQYF	TGCGCCAGCAGTTTAGGGAGCGTTCCCGCCGCAGATACGCAGTATTTT
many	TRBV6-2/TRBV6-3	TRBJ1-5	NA	CASSYGQLDQPQHF	TGTGCCAGCAGTTATGGGCAGCTGGATCAGCCCCAGCATTTT
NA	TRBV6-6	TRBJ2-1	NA	CASSYSVYNEQFF	TGTGCCAGCAGTTACTCGGTCTACAATGAGCAGTTCTTC
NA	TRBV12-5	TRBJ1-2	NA	CASGLGSNYGYTF	TGTGCTAGTGGTTTGGGGTCTAACTATGGCTACACCTTC
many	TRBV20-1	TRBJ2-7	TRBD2	CSASGGSNEQYF	TGCAGTGCTAGCGGCGGGAGCAACGAGCAGTACTTC
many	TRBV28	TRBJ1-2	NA	CASSRLWHYGYTF	TGTGCCAGCAGTCGCCTCTGGCACTATGGCTACACCTTC
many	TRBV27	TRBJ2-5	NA	CASSLRSGQETQYF	TGTGCCAGCAGTTTAAGATCGGGCCAAGAGACCCAGTACTTC
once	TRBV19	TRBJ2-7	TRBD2	CASSTQLAASYEQYF	TGTGCCAGTAGTACCCAACTAGCGGCTTCCTACGAGCAGTACTTC
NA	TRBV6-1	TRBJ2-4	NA	CASSLSGEGVAKNIQYF	TGTGCCAGCAGTTTAAGCGGAGAGGGGGTAGCCAAAAACATTCAGTACTTC
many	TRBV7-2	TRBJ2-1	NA	CASSTGQSHPYNEQFF	TGTGCCAGCAGCACAGGACAGAGCCACCCATACAATGAGCAGTTCTTC
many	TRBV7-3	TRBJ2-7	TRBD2	CASSSPGTSFGEQYF	TGTGCCAGCAGCTCCCCCGGGACTAGCTTCGGCGAGCAGTACTTC
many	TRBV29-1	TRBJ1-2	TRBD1	CSVIGGEDGYTF	TGCAGCGTCATAGGGGGCGAAGATGGCTACACCTTC
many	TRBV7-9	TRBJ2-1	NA	CASSFPPIAVSYNEQFF	TGTGCCAGCAGCTTCCCGCCTATAGCGGTATCCTACAATGAGCAGTTCTTC
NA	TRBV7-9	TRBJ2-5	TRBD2	CASSLESGLAGGETQYF	TGTGCCAGCAGCTTAGAGTCTGGACTAGCGGGAGGGGAGACCCAGTACTTC
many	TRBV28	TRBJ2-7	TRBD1	CASNGVGDRTPYEQYF	TGTGCCAGCAACGGAGTGGGGGACAGGACGCCTTACGAGCAGTACTTC